The 21 T cell receptor beta chains below come from one sample, sequenced in a study of blood T cell repertoires in COVID-19. Some clones are missing from TCRdb's copy, which holds only in-frame ones; the method was immunoSEQ multiplex PCR. The sample holds about 120,000 clones, 85% to 90% seen once. Sequencing was performed on peripheral blood. The receptors shown here come from a human donor with acute or convalescent COVID-19. The donor label of this sample is uncertain.

The chain employs TRBV4-1 and TRBJ2-6; TRBD1 agrees at 7 bases. The CDR3 runs to 17 residues. With 4 bases clipped from V and 0 bases from J, the junction kept 6 bases outside the gene matches. Germline V gene sequence: CDR1 MGHRA, CDR2 YSYEKL. The CDR3 DNA is TGCGCCAGCAGCCCCGGGACAGCTCTCTCTGGGGCCAACGTCCTGACTTTC. Its protein is CASSPGTALSGANVLTF.

The chain employs TRBV27 and TRBJ2-3; 10 positions agree with TRBD2. Trimming took 4 bases from V and 7 from J; bases not matched to a gene: 5. The CDR3 has 14 residues. Germline CDR1 is MNHEY and CDR2 is SMNVEV (reference sequence). The CDR3 DNA is TGTGCCAGCAGTTCCACTAGCGGGGACTATACGCAGTATTTT. It codes for CASSSTSGDYTQYF.

The sample holds one count of this clone. The V and J genes are TRBV10-3 and TRBJ1-1; 7 positions match TRBD1. V lost 1 base to trimming and J lost 1 base; unmatched junction nucleotides: 3. This CDR3 comprises 15 residues. Germline lookup yields CDR1 ENHRY and CDR2 SYGVKD. The CDR3 DNA reads as TGTGCCATCAGTGAGTTGGGACAGACGAACACTGAAGCTTTCTTT. Encoded protein: CAISELGQTNTEAFF.

The V call is TRBV5-4, the J call TRBJ1-1; maybe TRBD1 (5 bases). There are 16 residues in the CDR3. CDR1 and CDR2 from the germline V gene are SGHNT and YYREEE (reference sequence). With 4 bases removed from V and 1 base from J, the gap between germline ends came to 17 bases. The CDR3 here is CASSPEIDRRNTEAFF. In DNA, the CDR3 is TGTGCCAGCAGCCCGGAGATAGACAGAAGGAACACTGAAGCTTTCTTT.

The chain recombines TRBV7-2 with TRBJ2-5; TRBD2 agrees at 10 bases. With V trimmed by 4 bases and J by 5 bases, 4 bases remained unmatched. CDR1 and CDR2 (germline): SGHTA, FQGNSA. This CDR3 has 14 amino acids. CDR3 in DNA: TGTGCCAGCAGCTCCCTAGCGGGAGTGGAGACCCAGTACTTC. Amino acid sequence: CASSSLAGVETQYF.

This sequence joins TRBV25-1 and TRBJ1-4; 7 bases are shared with TRBD1. Trimming at V came to 2 bases and at J to 1 base, leaving 4 bases not matched to a gene. The CDR3 spans 16 residues. CDR1 is MGHDK, CDR2 SYGVNS, per germline. The CDR3 sequence: CASSEPHRGTNEKLFF. The CDR3 bases are TGTGCCAGCAGTGAACCCCACAGGGGAACTAATGAAAAACTGTTTTTT.

The chain joins TRBV30 to TRBJ2-3; D call uncertain. The V end lost 0 bases, the J end lost 3 bases, and 7 bases lay between the germline ends. Germline CDR1 GTSNPN, CDR2 SVGIG (reference sequence). The CDR3 is made up of 13 amino acids. The CDR3 spells CAWSVFVTDTQYF. The DNA for the CDR3 is TGTGCCTGGAGTGTATTCGTTACAGATACGCAGTATTTT.

The rearrangement links TRBV28 to TRBJ1-5; 12 nucleotides align to TRBD1. Germline V gene data show CDR1 as MDHEN and CDR2 as SYDVKM. The J segment lost 6 bases and the V segment lost 7 bases, leaving 7 bases of the junction unmatched. The CDR3 totals 15 residues. The CDR3 DNA follows: TGTGCCAGCACCTCGGGACAGGGGGCCCGTCAGCCCCAGCATTTT. This translates into CASTSGQGARQPQHF.

The chain carries TRBV28 and TRBJ1-6; maybe TRBD1 (6 bases). This CDR3 spans 12 amino acids. V shed 4 bases and J shed 12 bases, with 10 bases lying between them. Germline lookup yields CDR1 MDHEN and CDR2 SYDVKM. The CDR3 bases are TGTGCCAGCAGTTCGTCAGGGGAACCCCTCCACTTT. This gives the protein CASSSSGEPLHF.

The chain combines TRBV7-2 with TRBJ2-5; D unclear. Germline values: CDR1 SGHTA, CDR2 FQGNSA. Trimming removed 1 base from V and 1 base from J, with 4 bases in between. There are 13 residues in the CDR3. CDR3 DNA sequence: TGTGCCAGCAGCTTAGATCGCCAAGAGACCCAGTACTTC. It codes for CASSLDRQETQYF.

This chain links TRBV21-1 with TRBJ1-5. TRBV21-1 is a listed pseudogene. CDR3 length equals 11 residues. The CDR3 reads CASSIGQPQHF. The CDR3 nucleotides are TGTGCCAGCAGCATCGGTCAGCCCCAGCATTTT.

This chain connects TRBV18 to TRBJ1-1; TRBD1 is a possible D gene (6 bases). CDR1 is KGHSH, CDR2 LQKENI, per germline. CDR3 size: 15 residues. Trimming pared 6 bases from V and 1 base from J, leaving 15 bases between. The CDR3 loop is CASSTQTTGNTEAFF. The CDR3 coding sequence is TGTGCCAGCTCTACGCAAACGACAGGGAACACTGAAGCTTTCTTT.

V usage is TRBV6-4 and J usage is TRBJ2-3, with D unresolved. Germline CDR1 MRHNA, CDR2 SNTAGT. V was clipped by 7 bases and J by 0 bases, with 23 bases between them. The CDR3 sequence is 18 residues long. This CDR3 is CASIMNSPLYSSTDTQYF. The DNA of the CDR3 is TGTGCCAGCATTATGAACTCTCCGCTGTATTCTAGCACAGATACGCAGTATTTT.

This rearrangement joins TRBV15 to TRBJ2-2; TRBD2 is a possible D gene (6 bases). Deletions cut 5 bases from V and 7 bases from J, with 17 bases between. Germline V lookup: CDR1 LNHNV, CDR2 YYDKDF (reference sequence). This CDR3 is built from 15 residues. For the CDR3, the DNA is TGTGCCACCAGCGGGTCCCGGGGGTGGGGCGGGGAGCTGTTTTTT. As protein: CATSGSRGWGGELFF.

V usage is TRBV27 and J usage is TRBJ2-7; TRBD1 is a possible D gene (6 bases). V lost 5 bases to trimming and J lost 0 bases, with 17 bases between them. The CDR3 extends over 16 amino acids. The germline V gene has CDR1 MNHEY and CDR2 SMNVEV (reference sequence). The CDR3 here is CASSVSYRVSSYEQYF. CDR3 nucleotides: TGTGCCAGCAGTGTCTCCTACAGGGTTAGCTCCTACGAGCAGTACTTC.

The chain has TRBV4-2 and TRBJ2-3, with 10 bases that match TRBD2. V shed 0 bases, J shed 6 bases, and the junction held 3 bases outside the gene matches. The germline V gene encodes CDR1 LGHNA and CDR2 YNFKEQ. This CDR3 region has 15 residues. CDR3: CASSQDFSGRDTQYF. CDR3 in DNA: TGTGCCAGCAGCCAAGATTTTAGCGGGAGGGATACGCAGTATTTT.

Only one count was recorded for this clone. The rearrangement joins TRBV14 to TRBJ2-5; D is perhaps TRBD2 (6 bases). V lost 1 base, J lost 9 bases, and 9 bases lay in between. The germline V gene has CDR1 SGHDN and CDR2 FVKESK. This CDR3 has 12 amino acids. The CDR3 DNA follows: TGTGCCAGCAGCCAAGGGGGGGTTTCCCAGTACTTC. Translation: CASSQGGVSQYF.

J is TRBJ1-5 and V is TRBV6-2 or TRBV6-3, with a tentative D call TRBD1 (5 bases). Per the germline V gene, CDR1 is MNHEY and CDR2 is SVGEGT. Trimming shortened V by 5 bases and J by 3 bases, and 14 bases separated the two germline ends. The CDR3 is 15 residues long. The CDR3 region has the DNA TGTGCCAGCAGTGTGGGGGGGTCGAACAATCAGCCCCAGCATTTT. Its protein product is CASSVGGSNNQPQHF.

The rearrangement uses TRBV5-8 and TRBJ1-2; D not certain. Between the trimmed V and J ends, which lost 0 bases and 3 bases, there was a span of 6 bases. This CDR3 region has 13 residues. CDR1 and CDR2 (germline): SGHTS, YDEGEE. The CDR3 DNA reads as TGTGCCAGCAGCTTGGCCTCCCACTATGGCTACACCTTC. Translation: CASSLASHYGYTF.

The chain joins TRBV2 to TRBJ1-5, with 8 bases aligning to TRBD1. Germline loops: CDR1 SNHLY, CDR2 FYNNEI. The CDR3 sequence is 13 residues long. J lost 6 bases, V lost 6 bases, and 4 bases had no gene match. CDR3 sequence: CASSLQGGQPQHF. CDR3 sequence (DNA): TGTGCCAGCAGCCTACAGGGGGGTCAGCCCCAGCATTTT.

The V gene is TRBV7-3, the J gene TRBJ1-1; 7 bases agree with TRBD1. CDR1 is SGHTA and CDR2 is FQGTGA in the germline V gene. V lost 7 bases to trimming and J lost 1 base; unmatched junction nucleotides: 3. The CDR3 has 13 amino acids. CDR3 sequence (DNA): TGTGCCAGCAAACAGGGGAGGAACACTGAAGCTTTCTTT. Protein sequence: CASKQGRNTEAFF. Supplemented by reference TRBV7-3 and TRBJ1-1, the full variable domain reads GAGVSQTPSNKVTEKGKYVELRCDPISGHTALYWYRQSLGQGPEFLIYFQGTGAADDSGLPNDRFFAVRPEGSVSTLKIQRTERGDSAVYLCASKQGRNTEAFFGQGTRLTVV.